These T cell receptor beta chains were read from a single sample in a study of CD8 T cells in ankylosing spondylitis. TCRdb called the 5' RACE reads again in MiXCR, with one record for every CDR3 protein. This sample has some 140,000 distinct CDR3 sequences, with 7.3% found just once. What was sequenced was blood, either unsorted or a sorted T cell fraction (not recorded which). The receptors derive from a female donor with ankylosing spondylitis or in good health (not recorded which). Both conserved end residues are part of each CDR3. D genes are given only for firm matches. Size values are once, few and many counts, or a class for expanded clones, and some rows have none.

CDR3 DNA: TGTGCCAGCCATGGGACTAGCGGGGGGAGCTCCTACGAGCAGTACTTC
CDR3 protein: CASHGTSGGSSYEQYF
D gene: TRBD2
J gene: TRBJ2-7
V gene: TRBV6-2/TRBV6-3
clone size: .

CDR3 DNA: TGTGCCAGCCCACTAGGACTAGGTAACTACGAGCAGTACTTC
CDR3 protein: CASPLGLGNYEQYF
D gene: TRBD2
J gene: TRBJ2-7
V gene: TRBV18
clone size: few

CDR3 DNA: TGCAGCGTCGCCCAGACAGTAAACACTGAAGCTTTCTTT
CDR3 protein: CSVAQTVNTEAFF
D gene: .
J gene: TRBJ1-1
V gene: TRBV29-1
clone size: many

CDR3 DNA: TGTGCCAGCAGCCTTTTTAGCCAGTCTGAAAAACTGTTTTTT
CDR3 protein: CASSLFSQSEKLFF
D gene: .
J gene: TRBJ1-4
V gene: TRBV14
clone size: many

CDR3 DNA: TGCGCCAGCAGCTCTCGGACAGGCCAAGAGACCCAGTACTTC
CDR3 protein: CASSSRTGQETQYF
D gene: TRBD1
J gene: TRBJ2-5
V gene: TRBV5-1
clone size: many

CDR3 DNA: TGTGCCAGCACCAAACAGCCCCCTTTAGCGGGGGGGCCTCGCAATGAGCAGTTCTTC
CDR3 protein: CASTKQPPLAGGPRNEQFF
D gene: TRBD2
J gene: TRBJ2-1
V gene: TRBV3-1
clone size: .

CDR3 DNA: TGCAGTGCGCGACGACAGGGGGCGAGCAATCAGCCCCAGCATTTT
CDR3 protein: CSARRQGASNQPQHF
D gene: TRBD1
J gene: TRBJ1-5
V gene: TRBV20-1
clone size: few

CDR3 DNA: TGCGCCAGCAGCTTTTTCCGGACCGGGGAGACCCAGTACTTC
CDR3 protein: CASSFFRTGETQYF
D gene: .
J gene: TRBJ2-5
V gene: TRBV5-1
clone size: many

CDR3 DNA: TGCGCCAGCAGCCTGCCCGGAGATACGCAGTATTTT
CDR3 protein: CASSLPGDTQYF
D gene: .
J gene: TRBJ2-3
V gene: TRBV5-1
clone size: many

CDR3 DNA: TGCGCCAGCAGTGAGTACCCCGGGGGTCGCTCTGGAAACACCATATATTTT
CDR3 protein: CASSEYPGGRSGNTIYF
D gene: .
J gene: TRBJ1-3
V gene: TRBV10-1
clone size: .

CDR3 DNA: TGTGCCACCAGTGATTTGGCGTACGAAGTAAGCTTGAACACCGGGGAGCTGTTTTTT
CDR3 protein: CATSDLAYEVSLNTGELFF
D gene: .
J gene: TRBJ2-2
V gene: TRBV24-1
clone size: many

CDR3 DNA: TGCGCCAGCAGTTGGACCGGGACAGGGGGGCCCAGCTCCTACAATGAGCAGTTCTTC
CDR3 protein: CASSWTGTGGPSSYNEQFF
D gene: TRBD1
J gene: TRBJ2-1
V gene: TRBV5-1
clone size: many

CDR3 DNA: TGCGCCAGCAGCTTGGGATTCGGTGCTGACTATGGCTACACCTTC
CDR3 protein: CASSLGFGADYGYTF
D gene: .
J gene: TRBJ1-2
V gene: TRBV5-1
clone size: many

CDR3 DNA: TGCAGCGTTGGGGAGGGGAGCACTGAAGCTTTCTTT
CDR3 protein: CSVGEGSTEAFF
D gene: .
J gene: TRBJ1-1
V gene: TRBV29-1
clone size: .

CDR3 DNA: TGTGCCAGCAGCGCCGGGCCTAATCAGCCCCAGCATTTT
CDR3 protein: CASSAGPNQPQHF
D gene: .
J gene: TRBJ1-5
V gene: TRBV7-2
clone size: many

CDR3 DNA: TGTGCCAGCAGCGTAGTAGCGCTCTCCTACAATGAGCAGTTCTTC
CDR3 protein: CASSVVALSYNEQFF
D gene: .
J gene: TRBJ2-1
V gene: TRBV9
clone size: many

CDR3 DNA: TGTGCCAGCAGTCGCATAACAGGGGGCACCGGGGAGCTGTTTTTT
CDR3 protein: CASSRITGGTGELFF
D gene: TRBD1
J gene: TRBJ2-2
V gene: TRBV27
clone size: many

CDR3 DNA: TGTGCCAGCAGTCCAATCCTAGCGGGGCCCATTCGGATCGGGGAGCTGTTTTTT
CDR3 protein: CASSPILAGPIRIGELFF
D gene: TRBD2
J gene: TRBJ2-2
V gene: TRBV12-3/TRBV12-4
clone size: many

CDR3 DNA: TGTGCCAGCACCCCACAGGTCGGTACTGAAGCTTTCTTT
CDR3 protein: CASTPQVGTEAFF
D gene: .
J gene: TRBJ1-1
V gene: TRBV12-3/TRBV12-4
clone size: many

CDR3 DNA: TGTGCCACCAGTGAAGGGGGGGGCGGCCCCTTAGTGCTCGAAACGCAGTATTTT
CDR3 protein: CATSEGGGGPLVLETQYF
D gene: .
J gene: TRBJ2-3
V gene: TRBV24-1
clone size: many

CDR3 DNA: TGTGCCAGCAGTTTACCGGGGACGAACACCGGGGAGCTGTTTTTT
CDR3 protein: CASSLPGTNTGELFF
D gene: .
J gene: TRBJ2-2
V gene: TRBV28
clone size: many

CDR3 DNA: TGTGCCATCAGTGATGAGCCCCTGAACACTGAAGCTTTCTTT
CDR3 protein: CAISDEPLNTEAFF
D gene: .
J gene: TRBJ1-1
V gene: TRBV10-3
clone size: many

CDR3 DNA: TGTGCCAGCAGTTTTCGGGATAGTAATGAAAAACTGTTTTTT
CDR3 protein: CASSFRDSNEKLFF
D gene: .
J gene: TRBJ1-4
V gene: TRBV12-3/TRBV12-4
clone size: many

CDR3 DNA: TGTGCCAGCGTCGGGGTTCTCTCCTACGAGCAGTACTTC
CDR3 protein: CASVGVLSYEQYF
D gene: .
J gene: TRBJ2-7
V gene: TRBV6-6
clone size: many

CDR3 DNA: TGCGCCAGCAGCCCCGGGACTATGACCTACAATGAGCAGTTCTTC
CDR3 protein: CASSPGTMTYNEQFF
D gene: TRBD2
J gene: TRBJ2-1
V gene: TRBV5-1
clone size: many

CDR3 DNA: TGTGCCAGCAGTTACCCCGAGCAGAACACCATATATTTT
CDR3 protein: CASSYPEQNTIYF
D gene: .
J gene: TRBJ1-3
V gene: TRBV6-6
clone size: few

CDR3 DNA: TGTGCCAGCAGCCGAACAGGGTTCGCGGTAGGAATGAACACTGAAGCTTTCTTT
CDR3 protein: CASSRTGFAVGMNTEAFF
D gene: .
J gene: TRBJ1-1
V gene: TRBV5-6
clone size: many

CDR3 DNA: TGTGCCAGCAGCTTAGCACATAGCACAGATACGCAGTATTTT
CDR3 protein: CASSLAHSTDTQYF
D gene: .
J gene: TRBJ2-3
V gene: TRBV11-2
clone size: many

CDR3 DNA: TGTGCCAGCAGTCCGCGGGGAGGTAGGGATGAGCAGTTCTTC
CDR3 protein: CASSPRGGRDEQFF
D gene: .
J gene: TRBJ2-1
V gene: TRBV6-2/TRBV6-3
clone size: many

CDR3 DNA: TGCAGCGTTGTAAGCCACCTCCCCCCAAACTATGGCTACACCTTC
CDR3 protein: CSVVSHLPPNYGYTF
D gene: .
J gene: TRBJ1-2
V gene: TRBV29-1
clone size: many

CDR3 DNA: TGCAGTGCTAGAGATGACGGTTATGGCTACACCTTC
CDR3 protein: CSARDDGYGYTF
D gene: .
J gene: TRBJ1-2
V gene: TRBV20-1
clone size: many

CDR3 DNA: TGTGCCGGCAGGAGGACAGGGTTGAACACTGAAGCTTTCTTT
CDR3 protein: CAGRRTGLNTEAFF
D gene: TRBD1
J gene: TRBJ1-1
V gene: TRBV6-1
clone size: .

CDR3 DNA: TGTGCCAGCAGTTCTGCCGGGAGTGGGGTTTATAATTCACCCCTCCACTTT
CDR3 protein: CASSSAGSGVYNSPLHF
D gene: .
J gene: TRBJ1-6
V gene: TRBV6-5
clone size: .

CDR3 DNA: TGCGCCAGCAGCGATCCGGGACTCCTAACCTACGAGCAGTACTTC
CDR3 protein: CASSDPGLLTYEQYF
D gene: .
J gene: TRBJ2-7
V gene: TRBV4-1
clone size: many

CDR3 DNA: TGCGCCAGCAGGGGTAGCGGGGGTCTCTACGAGCAGTACTTC
CDR3 protein: CASRGSGGLYEQYF
D gene: TRBD2
J gene: TRBJ2-7
V gene: TRBV4-1
clone size: many

CDR3 DNA: TGTGCCAGCAGTTTAGTGGGACAGGGAAGGCCCCAGCATTTT
CDR3 protein: CASSLVGQGRPQHF
D gene: TRBD1
J gene: TRBJ1-5
V gene: TRBV12-3/TRBV12-4
clone size: many

CDR3 DNA: TGTGCCAGCAGCTCCGAGGGCGGGGAGCAGTTCTTC
CDR3 protein: CASSSEGGEQFF
D gene: .
J gene: TRBJ2-1
V gene: TRBV5-5
clone size: many

CDR3 DNA: TGTGCCAGCAGCTTCCGCAGGGGCGGTGAAGCTTTCTTT
CDR3 protein: CASSFRRGGEAFF
D gene: .
J gene: TRBJ1-1
V gene: TRBV7-3
clone size: many

CDR3 DNA: TGTGCCTGGAGTGTAACAACTAATGAAAAACTGTTTTTT
CDR3 protein: CAWSVTTNEKLFF
D gene: .
J gene: TRBJ1-4
V gene: TRBV30
clone size: many

CDR3 DNA: TGTGCCATCAGTGGAGGGGAGAACTACGAGCAGTACTTC
CDR3 protein: CAISGGENYEQYF
D gene: .
J gene: TRBJ2-7
V gene: TRBV10-3
clone size: many

CDR3 DNA: TGCTTTGCTCCAAAGGGCGGGGGTGGCTACGGGGAGCTGTTTTTT
CDR3 protein: CFAPKGGGGYGELFF
D gene: TRBD2
J gene: TRBJ2-2
V gene: TRBV20-1
clone size: .

CDR3 DNA: TGTGCCAGCAGTCGCGGACAGGGGGCCGCGGACACTGAAGCTTTCTTT
CDR3 protein: CASSRGQGAADTEAFF
D gene: TRBD1
J gene: TRBJ1-1
V gene: TRBV12-3/TRBV12-4
clone size: .

CDR3 DNA: TGTGCCAGCAGTGCGAGCGGAAGTTGGAATGGCTACACCTTC
CDR3 protein: CASSASGSWNGYTF
D gene: .
J gene: TRBJ1-2
V gene: TRBV6-1
clone size: many

CDR3 DNA: TGTGCCCTTACAGTTACCAGCTCCTACGAGCAGTACTTC
CDR3 protein: CALTVTSSYEQYF
D gene: .
J gene: TRBJ2-7
V gene: TRBV30
clone size: many

CDR3 DNA: TGCAGCGTTGGGGGAGCTAGGGATGAGCAGTTCTTC
CDR3 protein: CSVGGARDEQFF
D gene: .
J gene: TRBJ2-1
V gene: TRBV29-1
clone size: .

CDR3 DNA: TGCGCCAGCAGCCAAGATCTGGGGAACACTGAAGCTTTCTTT
CDR3 protein: CASSQDLGNTEAFF
D gene: .
J gene: TRBJ1-1
V gene: TRBV4-3
clone size: many

CDR3 DNA: TGTGCCATCAGTGAGTCAGGTACTGAAGCTTTCTTT
CDR3 protein: CAISESGTEAFF
D gene: .
J gene: TRBJ1-1
V gene: TRBV10-3
clone size: many

CDR3 DNA: TGCAGTGCTAGAGCACAGGGGGCGACCACTGAAGCTTTCTTT
CDR3 protein: CSARAQGATTEAFF
D gene: TRBD1
J gene: TRBJ1-1
V gene: TRBV20-1
clone size: many

CDR3 DNA: TGCGCCAGCAGCGGGGGAGCGGGACAACACTACAATGAGCAGTTCTTC
CDR3 protein: CASSGGAGQHYNEQFF
D gene: .
J gene: TRBJ2-1
V gene: TRBV5-1
clone size: many

CDR3 DNA: TGTGCCAGCAGCTTAGAGGGGGCCGGAGGTCAGCCCCAGCATTTT
CDR3 protein: CASSLEGAGGQPQHF
D gene: TRBD1
J gene: TRBJ1-5
V gene: TRBV7-9
clone size: .

CDR3 DNA: TGTGCCAGCAGCTTAGCGGACAGGGGGAGGCGGACTGAAGCTTTCTTT
CDR3 protein: CASSLADRGRRTEAFF
D gene: TRBD1
J gene: TRBJ1-1
V gene: TRBV5-5
clone size: many